This TCR beta chain was recovered during a study of blood T cell repertoires in COVID-19. Study background: The United States, Italy and Spain provided the acute and convalescent COVID-19 samples. Sources were T cells, B-cell-depleted T cells, or PBMCs; the material itself was cDNA or gDNA.

As originally analysed: Estimation of nucleated cell counts relied on the amplification of reference gene primers. The repertoire was sequenced with immunoSEQ multiplex PCR; TCRdb's copy has only in-frame clones and lacks some. V and J calls and clone size follow that table, whereas D and trimming were derived from the DNA. The sample includes about 140,000 clones, 85% to 90% of them seen just once. CDR3 size: 15 residues. Per the germline V gene, CDR1 is SGDLS and CDR2 is YYNGEE. The V and J ends lost 2 bases and 1 base, in that order; junction bases with no gene match: 3. The chain is built from TRBV9 and TRBJ1-1; 9 bases match TRBD1. The receptor was derived from a man in his forties or fifties with active or convalescent COVID-19. The sequenced material came from peripheral blood. The CDR3 here is CASSVGDRENTEAFF. The CDR3 DNA follows: TGTGCCAGCAGCGTGGGGGACAGGGAGAACACTGAAGCTTTCTTT.